This entry is about one T cell receptor (beta chain). These data are taken from a study of control samples from healthy donors and cancer patients. TCRdb keeps only in-frame clones here, not all; method: immunoSEQ multiplex PCR. The profile shows 150,000 to 200,000 clones, roughly 89% of them singletons. J gave up 7 bases and V 5 bases, and 7 bases lay outside the gene matches. The V gene's germline CDR1 is SGHVS and CDR2 FNYEAQ. The CDR3 covers 15 residues. Material for sequencing was blood. V gene TRBV7-6 combines with J gene TRBJ1-3, with 11 bases fitting TRBD1. This clonotype was obtained from a woman in her 30s in good health. CDR3 sequence reads: CASSNRDRGSNTIYF. The CDR3 DNA reads TGTGCCAGCAGCAACCGGGACAGGGGGTCTAACACCATATATTTT.